This T cell receptor (beta chain) was identified during a study of T cell repertoires in cytomegalovirus infection. Study-wide context: From public TCR beta signatures came an indication of both CMV infection and matching HLA type. Findings and limits, study-wide: Adding up the frequency of public TCR beta families identified people who carried CMV plus the relevant HLA.

Trimming cost V 6 bases and J 4 bases; bases outside gene matches: 14. The length of the CDR3 is 17 residues. Germline CDR1 and CDR2: MNHEY and SVGEGT. This clonotype was found a few times. Its antigen is unknown. TCRdb re-called the reads with MiXCR, one entry per CDR3 protein. The table shows about 130,000 distinct CDR3 sequences, with about 24% occurring only once. Sequenced material: PBMCs, sequenced either directly or after in vitro stimulation (not recorded which). The receptor's source is a human donor in good health (CMV status not recorded). Some clones in this sample may be carry-over from other donors' samples. This rearrangement joins TRBV6-2 or TRBV6-3 to TRBJ2-3, with 9 bases matching TRBD2. CDR3 amino acids: CASSLSRSGSLADTQYF. The CDR3 DNA follows: TGTGCCAGCAGCTTAAGTCGTAGCGGGAGTTTGGCAGATACGCAGTATTTT.